The rows below give T cell receptor beta chains drawn from one sample of a study of cytomegalovirus exposure and HLA in healthy donors. The data were produced by immunoSEQ multiplex PCR, yet TCRdb's version contains in-frame clones alone and is incomplete. The profile shows fewer than 200,000 clones, around 81% of them singletons. The sequencing input was PBMCs. The receptors here all came from a woman aged 18-30 years in good health and CMV-seropositive. The CDR3 runs from the conserved cysteine through the conserved F or W. D genes are given only for firm matches. Rows give clone size only sometimes, using once, few, many, or a class for an expanded clone.

size	V	D	J	CDR3	DNA
-	TRBV19	TRBD2	TRBJ2-7	CASSTSPYPGGEQYF	TGTGCCAGTAGTACCTCCCCGTACCCGGGGGGCGAGCAGTACTTC
-	TRBV29-1	-	TRBJ2-7	CSVEGDFSYEQYF	TGCAGCGTTGAGGGGGACTTTTCCTACGAGCAGTACTTC
-	TRBV6-5	TRBD1	TRBJ2-1	CASSYSGQGRINEQFF	TGTGCCAGCAGTTACTCCGGACAGGGCAGGATCAATGAGCAGTTCTTC
-	TRBV13	TRBD1	TRBJ1-6	CASSLGLGDRTGNSPLHF	TGTGCCAGCAGCTTAGGCCTAGGGGACCGGACAGGGAATTCACCCCTCCACTTT
-	TRBV5-1	TRBD1	TRBJ2-7	CASSPATGGYEQYF	TGCGCCAGCAGCCCGGCGACAGGGGGCTACGAGCAGTACTTC
-	TRBV29-1	-	TRBJ1-5	CSVLRLDQPQHF	TGCAGCGTTTTAAGACTGGATCAGCCCCAGCATTTT
-	TRBV7-8	TRBD2	TRBJ2-7	CASTEDSPSGGAYVYEQYF	TGTGCCAGCACCGAAGATTCGCCTAGCGGGGGGGCTTATGTCTACGAGCAGTACTTC
-	TRBV7-2	TRBD1	TRBJ2-2	CASSLPTSGRDRYTGELFF	TGTGCCAGCAGCTTACCTACGAGCGGCCGGGACAGATACACCGGGGAGCTGTTTTTT
few	TRBV11-2	-	TRBJ1-4	CASSLKGSPGNNEKLFF	TGTGCCAGCAGCTTAAAAGGAAGTCCAGGTAATAATGAAAAACTGTTTTTT
-	TRBV11-2	-	TRBJ1-3	CASSSLDSGNTIYF	TGTGCCAGCAGCTCCCTAGACAGCGGAAACACCATATATTTT
-	TRBV21-1	-	TRBJ2-7	CASSSRDEAVYEQYF	TGTGCCAGCAGCTCCCGCGACGAGGCGGTTTACGAGCAGTACTTC
few	TRBV27	-	TRBJ2-3	CASTPTRARFTDTQYF	TGTGCCAGCACCCCAACGCGGGCCCGTTTCACAGATACGCAGTATTTT
-	TRBV6-5	TRBD1	TRBJ2-5	CASRSGQGIGETQYF	TGTGCCAGCAGGTCGGGACAGGGGATCGGGGAGACCCAGTACTTC
-	TRBV7-7	TRBD1	TRBJ2-7	CASSQSNGQGYEQYF	TGTGCTAGCAGCCAAAGCAACGGACAGGGCTACGAGCAGTACTTC
-	TRBV9	TRBD1	TRBJ1-1	CASSAGTGDTEAFF	TGTGCCAGCAGCGCCGGGACAGGGGACACTGAAGCTTTCTTT
-	TRBV20-1	-	TRBJ1-2	CSAGGVGGYTF	TGCAGTGCGGGGGGGGTCGGAGGCTACACCTTC
few	TRBV30	TRBD1	TRBJ2-6	CAWGWGLKDRGYYSGANVLTF	TGTGCCTGGGGTTGGGGATTAAAAGACAGGGGTTATTATTCTGGGGCCAACGTCCTGACTTTC
-	TRBV18	TRBD1	TRBJ1-2	CASSTGGNYGYTF	TGTGCCAGCTCTACAGGGGGAAACTATGGCTACACCTTC
few	TRBV6-5	-	TRBJ1-3	CASSYSGRLSRNTIYF	TGTGCCAGCAGTTACTCGGGCAGGTTGAGTAGGAACACCATATATTTT